Here is one T cell receptor (beta chain) with its context. The germline V gene encodes CDR1 SNHLY and CDR2 FYNNEI. Deletions cut 4 bases from V and 4 bases from J, with 8 bases between. This CDR3 has 14 amino acids. The data were taken from a study of blood T cell repertoires in COVID-19. Study-level information: The samples span acute and convalescent COVID-19 from the United States, Italy and Spain. From T cells, B-cell-depleted T cells, or PBMCs came the material, which was cDNA or gDNA.

As handled by the study authors: Using reference gene primer amplification, nucleated cell counts were estimated. The repertoire was sequenced with immunoSEQ multiplex PCR; TCRdb's copy has only in-frame clones and lacks some. The DNA gave D and trimming, while V, J and clone size come from that table. The sample lists 50,000 to 70,000 clones, 79% occurring once. The TCR sequence derives from a man aged 60 to 75 with acute or convalescent COVID-19. The V call is TRBV2, the J call TRBJ1-6, with D unresolved. Sequenced: peripheral blood. CDR3: CASSVQQYNSPLHF. Here the CDR3 DNA reads TGTGCCAGCAGTGTTCAACAGTATAATTCACCCCTCCACTTT.